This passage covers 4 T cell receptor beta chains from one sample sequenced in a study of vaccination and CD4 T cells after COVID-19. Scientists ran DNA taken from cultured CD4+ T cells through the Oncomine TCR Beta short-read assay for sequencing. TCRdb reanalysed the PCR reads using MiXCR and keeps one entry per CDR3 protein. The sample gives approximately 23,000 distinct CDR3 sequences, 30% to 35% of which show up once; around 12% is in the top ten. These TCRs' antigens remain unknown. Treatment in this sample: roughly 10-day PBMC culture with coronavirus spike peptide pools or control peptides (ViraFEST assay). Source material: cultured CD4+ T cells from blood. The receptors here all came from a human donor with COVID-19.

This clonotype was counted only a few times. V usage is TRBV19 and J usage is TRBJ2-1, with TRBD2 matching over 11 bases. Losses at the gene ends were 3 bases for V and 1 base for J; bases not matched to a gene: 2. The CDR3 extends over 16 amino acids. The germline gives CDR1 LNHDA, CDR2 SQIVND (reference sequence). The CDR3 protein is CASSIGTSGSYNEQFF. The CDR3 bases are TGTGCCAGTAGTATCGGGACTAGCGGATCCTACAATGAGCAGTTCTTC. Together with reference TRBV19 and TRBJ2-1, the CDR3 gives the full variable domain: DGGITQSPKYLFRKEGQNVTLSCEQNLNHDAMYWYRQDPGQGLRLIYYSQIVNDFQKGDIAEGYSVSREKKESFPLTVTSAQKNPTAFYLCASSIGTSGSYNEQFFGPGTRLTVL.

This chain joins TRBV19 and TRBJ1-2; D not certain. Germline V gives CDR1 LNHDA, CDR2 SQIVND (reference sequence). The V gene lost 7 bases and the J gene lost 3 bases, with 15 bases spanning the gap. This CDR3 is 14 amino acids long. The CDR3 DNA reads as TGTGCCAGTACTCTCGGGCGCCCCGACTATGGCTACACCTTC. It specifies CASTLGRPDYGYTF.

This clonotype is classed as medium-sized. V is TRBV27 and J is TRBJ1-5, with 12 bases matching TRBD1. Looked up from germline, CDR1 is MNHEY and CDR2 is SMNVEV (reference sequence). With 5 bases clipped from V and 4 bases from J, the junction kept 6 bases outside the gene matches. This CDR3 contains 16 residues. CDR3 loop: CASSPRDRGHNQPQHF. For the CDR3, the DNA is TGTGCCAGCAGTCCGAGGGACAGGGGGCATAATCAGCCCCAGCATTTT.

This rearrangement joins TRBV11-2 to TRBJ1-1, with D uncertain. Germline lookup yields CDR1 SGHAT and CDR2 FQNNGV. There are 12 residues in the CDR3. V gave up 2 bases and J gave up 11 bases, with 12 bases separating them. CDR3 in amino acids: CASSLRGMLAFF. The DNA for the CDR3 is TGTGCCAGCAGCTTACGCGGGATGTTGGCTTTCTTT.